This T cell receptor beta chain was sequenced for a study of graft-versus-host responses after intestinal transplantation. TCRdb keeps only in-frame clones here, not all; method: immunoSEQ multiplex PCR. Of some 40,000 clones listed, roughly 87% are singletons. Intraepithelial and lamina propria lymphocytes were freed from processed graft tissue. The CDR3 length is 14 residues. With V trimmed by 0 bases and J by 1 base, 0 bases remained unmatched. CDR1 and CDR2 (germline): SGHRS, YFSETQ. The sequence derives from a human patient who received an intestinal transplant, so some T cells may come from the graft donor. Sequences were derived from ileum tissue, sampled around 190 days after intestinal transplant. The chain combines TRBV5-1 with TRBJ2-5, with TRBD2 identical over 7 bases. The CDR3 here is CASSLGGGQETQYF. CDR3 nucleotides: TGCGCCAGCAGCTTGGGGGGGGGCCAAGAGACCCAGTACTTC.